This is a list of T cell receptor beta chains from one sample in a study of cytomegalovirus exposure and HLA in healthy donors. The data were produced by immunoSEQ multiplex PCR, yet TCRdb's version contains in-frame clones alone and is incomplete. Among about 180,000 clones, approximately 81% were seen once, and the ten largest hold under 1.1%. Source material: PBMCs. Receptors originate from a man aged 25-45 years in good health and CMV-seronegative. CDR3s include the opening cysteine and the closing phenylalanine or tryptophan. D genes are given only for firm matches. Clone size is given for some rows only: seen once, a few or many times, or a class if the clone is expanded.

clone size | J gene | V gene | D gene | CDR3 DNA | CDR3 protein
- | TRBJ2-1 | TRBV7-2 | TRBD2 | TGTGCCAGCAGCTTCCTAGCGGGGTTCTACAATGAGCAGTTCTTC | CASSFLAGFYNEQFF
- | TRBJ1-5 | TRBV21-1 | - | TGTGCCAGCAGCACCCTGACAGGACGAGATCAGCCCCAGCATTTT | CASSTLTGRDQPQHF
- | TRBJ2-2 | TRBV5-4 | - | TGTGCCAGCAGCTTGGTGTCGGCAGGGGCCACCGGGGAGCTGTTTTTT | CASSLVSAGATGELFF
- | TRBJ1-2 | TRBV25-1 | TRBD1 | TGTGCCAGCAGTGGGACGCGGGACAGTAGAAACTATGGCTACACCTTC | CASSGTRDSRNYGYTF
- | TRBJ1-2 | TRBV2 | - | TGTGCCAGCAGTGGGGCCAGGCGAGATGGCTACACCTTC | CASSGARRDGYTF
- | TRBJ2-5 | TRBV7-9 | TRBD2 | TGTGCCAGCAGCTTATACGGTAGGATGAGCGGGGAATATCAAGAGACCCAGTACTTC | CASSLYGRMSGEYQETQYF
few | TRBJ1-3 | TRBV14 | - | TGTGCCAGCAGCCAAGAATGGCAGGGACTAACTGGAAACACCATATATTTT | CASSQEWQGLTGNTIYF
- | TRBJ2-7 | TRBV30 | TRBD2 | TGTGCCTGGAGTGTCCTGACTAGCGGGAGTTACGAGCAGTACTTC | CAWSVLTSGSYEQYF
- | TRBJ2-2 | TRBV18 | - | TGTGCCAGCTCACCATTCGGGGAGACCGGGGAGCTGTTTTTT | CASSPFGETGELFF
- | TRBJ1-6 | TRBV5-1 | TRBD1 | TGCGCCAGCAGCTTGCGGGGGACAGCTTCTCATCGGCATTCACCCCTCCACTTT | CASSLRGTASHRHSPLHF
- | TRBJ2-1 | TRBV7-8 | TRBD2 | TGTGCCAGCAGCGTTAGCGGGACTACCTACAATGAGCAGTTCTTC | CASSVSGTTYNEQFF
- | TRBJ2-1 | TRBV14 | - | TGTGCCAGCAGCCAACGTCACGGTCCTGCTGAGCAGTTCTTC | CASSQRHGPAEQFF
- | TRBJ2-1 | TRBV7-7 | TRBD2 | TGTGCCAGCAGCTTAGGAGCGGGAGTAATCGATGAGCAGTTCTTC | CASSLGAGVIDEQFF
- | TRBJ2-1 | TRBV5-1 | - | TGCGCCAGCGGCGGCGGGGCTAATGAGCAGTTCTTC | CASGGGANEQFF
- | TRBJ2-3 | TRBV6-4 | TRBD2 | TGTGCCAGCAGTGACAAGGCTAGCGGGGCCACAGATACGCAGTATTTT | CASSDKASGATDTQYF
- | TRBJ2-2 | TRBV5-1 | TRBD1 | TGCGCCAGCAGCGCCACAGGGGGCCAGGACGGGGAGCTGTTTTTT | CASSATGGQDGELFF
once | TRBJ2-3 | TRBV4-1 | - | TGCGCCAGCAGCCAAGGGGGAGACACAGATACGCAGTATTTT | CASSQGGDTDTQYF
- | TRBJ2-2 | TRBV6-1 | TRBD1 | TGTGCCAGCAGTGAAGGACAGGGGGCTAGCGGGGAGCTGTTTTTT | CASSEGQGASGELFF
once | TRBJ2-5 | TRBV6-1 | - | TGTGCCAGCAGGGGGGGGGCGGGTGAGACCCAGTACTTC | CASRGGAGETQYF
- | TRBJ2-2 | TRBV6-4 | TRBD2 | TGTGCCAGCAGCGCTAGCGGGGGCCCCTTTGGGGCCGGGGAGCTGTTTTTT | CASSASGGPFGAGELFF
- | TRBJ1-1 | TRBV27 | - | TGTGCCAGCAGTTTAAGAGGGAAAGCTTTCTTT | CASSLRGKAFF
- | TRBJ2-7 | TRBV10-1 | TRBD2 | TGCGCCAGGGAAGCGGGAGCGTTCTACGAGCAGTACTTC | CAREAGAFYEQYF
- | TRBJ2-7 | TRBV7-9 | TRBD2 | TGTGCCAGCAGCCTGAGCGGGAGAAGCTCCTACGAGCAGTACTTC | CASSLSGRSSYEQYF
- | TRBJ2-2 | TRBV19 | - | TGTGCCAGTAAAACGGCACGGACTACCGCCGGGGAGCTGTTTTTT | CASKTARTTAGELFF
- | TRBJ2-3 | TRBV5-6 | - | TGTGCCAGCAGCTTGTTGCGGTCTAGCCTGGGGGGAGATACGCAGTATTTT | CASSLLRSSLGGDTQYF
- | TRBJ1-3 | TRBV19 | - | TGTGCCAGTAGTGCGGAAAGAGGAAACACCATATATTTT | CASSAERGNTIYF
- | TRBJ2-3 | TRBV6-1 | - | TGTGCCAGCAGTGATTTGGGGCTGAGCACAGATACGCAGTATTTT | CASSDLGLSTDTQYF
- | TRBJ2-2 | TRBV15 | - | TGTGCCACCAGCAGGGGAGGACCGAACACCGGGGAGCTGTTTTTT | CATSRGGPNTGELFF
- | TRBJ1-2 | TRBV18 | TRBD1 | TGTGCCAGCTCACCACCCGGACAGGGTAACTATGGCTACACCTTC | CASSPPGQGNYGYTF
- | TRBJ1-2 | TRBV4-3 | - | TGCGCCAGCAGCCAATCTATCGCGGGGGCCGTAAACTTTAACTATGGCTACACCTTC | CASSQSIAGAVNFNYGYTF
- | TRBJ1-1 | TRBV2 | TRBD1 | TGTGCCAGCAGCCGACAGGGTTGGACTGAAGCTTTCTTT | CASSRQGWTEAFF
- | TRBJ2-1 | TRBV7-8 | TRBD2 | TGTGCCAGCAGCATAGTGACGGGGACTAGCGGGAGTAAGGTTGAGCAGTTCTTC | CASSIVTGTSGSKVEQFF
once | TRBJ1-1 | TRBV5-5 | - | TGTGCCAGCAGCTCCCCAGGGGCAGGCACTGAAGCTTTCTTT | CASSSPGAGTEAFF
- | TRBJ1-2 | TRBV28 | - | TGTGCCAGCAGTTTTCTGGGGGGAGGCTACACCTTC | CASSFLGGGYTF
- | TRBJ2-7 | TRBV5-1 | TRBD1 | TGCGCCAGCAGCAGGACAGGGGTCTACGAGCAGTACTTC | CASSRTGVYEQYF
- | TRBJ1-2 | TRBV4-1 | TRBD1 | TGCGCCAGCAGCCAACCGCAGGGGGCGGTCGTTCCCCTATCGGGCTACACCTTC | CASSQPQGAVVPLSGYTF
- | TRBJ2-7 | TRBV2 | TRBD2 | TGTGCCAGCAGTCATTCTACTAGCGGAGGAGATTACGAGCAGTACTTC | CASSHSTSGGDYEQYF
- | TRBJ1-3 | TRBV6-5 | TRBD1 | TGTGCCAGCAGTTACAAACCGGGACAGAGAAACACCATATATTTT | CASSYKPGQRNTIYF
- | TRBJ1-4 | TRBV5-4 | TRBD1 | TGTGCCAGCAGCCACCGGGACAGGACCCATGAAAAACTGTTTTTT | CASSHRDRTHEKLFF
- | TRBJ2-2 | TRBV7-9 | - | TGTGCCAGCAGCTCCGACAGTAACACCGGGGAGCTGTTTTTT | CASSSDSNTGELFF
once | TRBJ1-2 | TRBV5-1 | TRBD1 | TGCGCCAGCAGCTTGGGACAGGGTACCTCCACGTATGGCTACACCTTC | CASSLGQGTSTYGYTF
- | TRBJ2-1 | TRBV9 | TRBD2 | TGTGCCAGCAGCGGTAGCGGGAGTGCTTACAATGAGCAGTTCTTC | CASSGSGSAYNEQFF
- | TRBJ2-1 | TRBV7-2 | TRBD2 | TGTGCCAGCAGGGTTAGCGGGAGCATCTACAATGAGCAGTTCTTC | CASRVSGSIYNEQFF
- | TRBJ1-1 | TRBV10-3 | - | TGTGCCATCAGCGGGGGGGGGACTGAAGCTTTCTTT | CAISGGGTEAFF
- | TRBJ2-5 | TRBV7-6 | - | TGTGCCAGCAGCCGTTACCAGGGGCAAGAGACCCAGTACTTC | CASSRYQGQETQYF
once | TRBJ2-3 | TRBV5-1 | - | TGCGCCAGCAGCTTGGGTCCTACTCCCCCCCCCACAGATACGCAGTATTTT | CASSLGPTPPPTDTQYF
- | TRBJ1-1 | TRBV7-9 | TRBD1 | TGTGCCAGCAGGACAGGGTCTGAAGCTTTCTTT | CASRTGSEAFF
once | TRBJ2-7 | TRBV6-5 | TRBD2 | TGTGCCAGCAGTTACTCTACGGGAGGGCCCTACGAGCAGTACTTC | CASSYSTGGPYEQYF
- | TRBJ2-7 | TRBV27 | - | TGTGCCAGCAGTCGCCAGGGGAGGGGTTTCTACGAGCAGTACTTC | CASSRQGRGFYEQYF
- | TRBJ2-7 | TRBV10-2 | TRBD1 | TGCGCCAGCACCCCCCCCGGGACAGGTTCCTACGAGCAGTACTTC | CASTPPGTGSYEQYF